The clone carrying this TCR beta chain occurred a few times. Germline assignment: CDR1 SGHRS and CDR2 YFSETQ. The CDR3 is 15 residues long. The J segment lost 8 bases and the V segment lost 4 bases, leaving 6 bases of the junction unmatched. The data stem from a study of cytomegalovirus exposure and HLA in healthy donors. The PCR employed 60 Vbeta primers together with 13 Jbeta primers. Sequenced by immunoSEQ multiplex PCR; TCRdb stores in-frame clones only, minus some. The repertoire holds about 130,000 clones, over 8% seen once, with about 5.5% in the top ten. The J gene is TRBJ1-4, the V gene TRBV5-1; 12 bases are shared with TRBD1. Input material: PBMCs. The receptor was derived from a man aged 35 to 55 in good health and CMV-seronegative. As DNA, the CDR3 is TGCGCCAGCAGCGGGACAGGGGGCAGAGGCGAAAAACTGTTTTTT. Encoded protein: CASSGTGGRGEKLFF.